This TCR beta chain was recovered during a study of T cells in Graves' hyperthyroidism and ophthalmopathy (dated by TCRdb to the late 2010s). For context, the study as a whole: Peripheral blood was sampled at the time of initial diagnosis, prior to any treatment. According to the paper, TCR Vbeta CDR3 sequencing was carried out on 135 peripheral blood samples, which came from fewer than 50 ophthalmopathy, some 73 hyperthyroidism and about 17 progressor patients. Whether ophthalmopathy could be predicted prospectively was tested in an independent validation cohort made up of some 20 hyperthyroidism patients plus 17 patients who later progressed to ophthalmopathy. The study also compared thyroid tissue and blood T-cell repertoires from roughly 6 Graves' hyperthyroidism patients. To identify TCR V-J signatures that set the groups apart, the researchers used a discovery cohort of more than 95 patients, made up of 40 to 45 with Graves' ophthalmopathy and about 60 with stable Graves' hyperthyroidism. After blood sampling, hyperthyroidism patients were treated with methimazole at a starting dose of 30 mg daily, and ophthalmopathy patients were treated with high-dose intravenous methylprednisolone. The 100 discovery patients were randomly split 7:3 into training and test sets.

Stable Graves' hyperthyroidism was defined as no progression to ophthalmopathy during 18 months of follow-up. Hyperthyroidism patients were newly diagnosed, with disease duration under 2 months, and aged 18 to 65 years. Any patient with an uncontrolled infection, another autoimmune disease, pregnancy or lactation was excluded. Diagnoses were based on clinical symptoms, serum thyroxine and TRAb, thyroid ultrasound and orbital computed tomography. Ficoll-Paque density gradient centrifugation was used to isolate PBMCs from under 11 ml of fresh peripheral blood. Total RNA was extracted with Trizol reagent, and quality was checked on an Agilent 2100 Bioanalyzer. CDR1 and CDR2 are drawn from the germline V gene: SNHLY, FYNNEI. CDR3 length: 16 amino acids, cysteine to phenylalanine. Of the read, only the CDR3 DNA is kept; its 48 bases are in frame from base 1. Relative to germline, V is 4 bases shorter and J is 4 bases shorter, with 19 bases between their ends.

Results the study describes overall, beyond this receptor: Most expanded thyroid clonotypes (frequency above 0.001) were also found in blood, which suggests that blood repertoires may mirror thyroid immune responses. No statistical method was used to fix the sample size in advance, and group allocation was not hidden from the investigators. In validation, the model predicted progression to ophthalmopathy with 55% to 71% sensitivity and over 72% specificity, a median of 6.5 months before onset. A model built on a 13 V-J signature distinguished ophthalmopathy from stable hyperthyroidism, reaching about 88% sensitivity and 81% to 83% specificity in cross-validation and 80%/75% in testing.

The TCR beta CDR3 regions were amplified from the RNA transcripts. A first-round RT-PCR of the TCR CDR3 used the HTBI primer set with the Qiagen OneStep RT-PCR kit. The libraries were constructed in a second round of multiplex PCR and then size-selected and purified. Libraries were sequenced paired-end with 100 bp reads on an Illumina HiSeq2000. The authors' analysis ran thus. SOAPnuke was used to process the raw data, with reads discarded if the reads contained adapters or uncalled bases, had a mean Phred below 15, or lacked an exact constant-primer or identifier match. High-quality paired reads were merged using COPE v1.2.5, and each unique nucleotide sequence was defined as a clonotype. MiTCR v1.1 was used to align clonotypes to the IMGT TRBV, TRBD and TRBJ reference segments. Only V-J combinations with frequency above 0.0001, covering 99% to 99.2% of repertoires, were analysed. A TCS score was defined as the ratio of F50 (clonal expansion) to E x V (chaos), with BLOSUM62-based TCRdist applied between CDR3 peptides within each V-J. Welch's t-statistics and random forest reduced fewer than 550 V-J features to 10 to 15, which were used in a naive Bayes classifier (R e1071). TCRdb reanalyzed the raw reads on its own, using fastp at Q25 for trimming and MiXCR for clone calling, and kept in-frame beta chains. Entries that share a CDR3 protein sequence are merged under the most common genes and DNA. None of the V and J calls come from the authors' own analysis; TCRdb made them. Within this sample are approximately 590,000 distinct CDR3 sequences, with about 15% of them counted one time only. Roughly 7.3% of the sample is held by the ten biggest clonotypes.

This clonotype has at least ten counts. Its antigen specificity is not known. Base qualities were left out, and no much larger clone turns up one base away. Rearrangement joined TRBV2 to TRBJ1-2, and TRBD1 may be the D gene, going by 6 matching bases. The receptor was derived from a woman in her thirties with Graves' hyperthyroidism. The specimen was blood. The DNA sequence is TGTGCCAGCAGTGTACAGGGATTGGAGGGTCCCTATGGCTACACCTTC. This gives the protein CASSVQGLEGPYGYTF.